Sequencing of this TCR beta chain was carried out in a study of blood T cell repertoires in COVID-19. Study background: Sites across the United States, Italy and Spain contributed samples from acute and convalescent COVID-19. From T cells, B-cell-depleted T cells, or PBMCs came the material, which was cDNA or gDNA.

Authors' analysis steps: Amplifying reference gene primers gave estimates of nucleated cell counts. Only in-frame clones appear in the TCRdb table, and some are missing; sequencing was by immunoSEQ multiplex PCR. That table gives V, J and clone size, and the DNA gave D and trimming. In the table there are 160,000 or so clones, about nine tenths of which are singletons. V dropped 2 bases and J dropped 4 bases, with 11 bases sitting between them. The CDR3 loop spans 15 amino acids. The germline CDR1 and CDR2 sequences are MNHEY and SMNVEV (reference sequence). This sequence originates from a woman in her 70s with acute or convalescent COVID-19. The sequenced sample consisted of peripheral blood. This chain joins TRBV27 and TRBJ1-4; D ambiguous. Here the CDR3 DNA reads TGTGCCAGCAGTTTAACCGGGAAACATAATGAAAAACTGTTTTTT. Protein: CASSLTGKHNEKLFF.